Shown below are 32 T cell receptor beta chains from a single sample sequenced in a study of blood T cell repertoires in COVID-19. Repertoires were generated with immunoSEQ multiplex PCR, while TCRdb's copy carries only in-frame clones and drops some. The sample gives 210,000 or so clones, roughly 85% of which show up once; less than 6.5% is in the top ten. The sequencing input was peripheral blood. All receptors come from a middle-aged man with COVID-19, enrolled during active disease.

The CDR3 spells CASSSPPGQGIYNSPLHF. DNA for the CDR3: TGTGCCAGCAGCTCCCCACCGGGACAGGGGATCTATAATTCACCCCTCCACTTT. This chain links TRBV7-8 with TRBJ1-6, with 10 positions matching TRBD1. The CDR3 loop spans 18 amino acids. Trimming took 4 bases from V and 3 from J; bases not matched to a gene: 9. Germline CDR1 SGHVS, CDR2 FQNEAQ. The full variable domain, rest sourced from reference TRBV7-8 and TRBJ1-6, is GAGVSQSPRYKVAKRGQDVALRCDPISGHVSLFWYQQALGQGPEFLTYFQNEAQLDKSGLPSDRFFAERPEGSVSTLKIQRTQQEDSAVYLCASSSPPGQGIYNSPLHFGNGTRLTVT.

CDR3 protein: CATSDPGDEQFF. CDR3 coding DNA: TGTGCCACCAGTGATCCAGGGGACGAGCAGTTCTTC. J is TRBJ2-1 and V is TRBV24-1; D perhaps matches TRBD1 (6 bases). The CDR3 contains 12 residues. Trimming left V 3 bases short and J 10 bases short, with 9 bases between. Germline lookup yields CDR1 KGHDR and CDR2 SFDVKD.

The V gene is TRBV10-3, the J gene TRBJ1-1; D call uncertain. V dropped 3 bases and J dropped 2 bases, with 4 bases sitting between them. The V gene's germline CDR1 is ENHRY and CDR2 SYGVKD. The CDR3 sequence is 12 residues long. As DNA, the CDR3 is TGTGCCATCAGTGATCAAAACACTGAAGCTTTCTTT. Translated, it gives CAISDQNTEAFF.

The rearrangement uses TRBV11-3 and TRBJ2-5; TRBD2 might be the D (5 bases). There are 13 residues in the CDR3. Trimming cost V 4 bases and J 5 bases, with 11 bases left between them. Germline lookup yields CDR1 SGHNT and CDR2 YENEEA. DNA for the CDR3: TGTGCCAGCAGCTCCGGGGTCATCGAGACCCAGTACTTC. Protein sequence: CASSSGVIETQYF.

The chain uses TRBV5-8 and TRBJ2-7, with D perhaps TRBD2 (5 bases). This CDR3 is 13 amino acids long. Trimming removed 0 bases at V and 6 bases at J, with 10 bases between. Germline CDR1 reads SGHTS; CDR2 reads YDEGEE. The CDR3 sequence: CASSLGRSGEQYF. CDR3 coding DNA: TGTGCCAGCAGCTTGGGGAGGTCGGGCGAGCAGTACTTC.

This chain uses TRBV7-2 with TRBJ1-5; the D is unclear. The CDR3 is made up of 14 amino acids. Germline V lookup: CDR1 SGHTA, CDR2 FQGNSA. Deletions cut 3 bases from V and 3 bases from J, with 9 bases between. The CDR3 sequence is CASSFFGSNQPQHF. The CDR3 DNA follows: TGTGCCAGCAGCTTTTTCGGGTCCAATCAGCCCCAGCATTTT.

The chain recombines TRBV12-3 or TRBV12-4 with TRBJ2-1, with D uncertain. The CDR3 runs to 13 residues. V lost 6 bases and J lost 8, with 14 bases in between. The CDR3: CASSPFGVDEQFF. The CDR3 nucleotides are TGTGCCAGCAGCCCCTTCGGAGTGGATGAGCAGTTCTTC.

This clone has just one count. The chain has TRBV4-1 and TRBJ2-6; D is undetermined. V was shortened by 0 bases and J by 0 bases, with 9 bases between the two germline ends. The CDR3 is made up of 17 amino acids. Germline CDR1 MGHRA, CDR2 YSYEKL. The CDR3 reads CASSQDPVISGANVLTF. The CDR3 nucleotides read TGCGCCAGCAGCCAAGATCCCGTTATCTCTGGGGCCAACGTCCTGACTTTC.

The chain recombines TRBV18 with TRBJ2-1, with 8 bases that match TRBD1. The CDR3 consists of 16 residues. The germline CDR1 and CDR2 sequences are KGHSH and LQKENI. V shed 1 base and J 0 bases; nucleotides not matched to a gene: 2. The CDR3 protein is CASSPLGQGSYNEQFF. In nucleotides, the CDR3 is TGTGCCAGCTCACCACTCGGACAGGGCTCCTACAATGAGCAGTTCTTC.

The V gene is TRBV7-9, the J gene TRBJ2-7; D is uncertain. Between the trimmed V and J ends, which lost 1 base and 6 bases, there was a span of 7 bases. The CDR3 is 12 residues long. Germline CDR1 is SEHNR and CDR2 is FQNEAQ (reference sequence). The CDR3 reads CASSLEAREQYF. DNA for the CDR3: TGTGCCAGCAGCTTAGAAGCGCGCGAGCAGTACTTC.

This chain links TRBV19 with TRBJ2-1; 8 nucleotides match TRBD2. Germline V lookup: CDR1 LNHDA, CDR2 SQIVND (reference sequence). This CDR3 spans 16 amino acids. J lost 1 base, V lost 7 bases, and 9 bases had no gene match. Here the CDR3 reads CASTTGTRGSYNEQFF. DNA for the CDR3: TGTGCCAGTACCACAGGGACTAGGGGTTCCTACAATGAGCAGTTCTTC. The variable domain in full, with the rest retrieved from reference TRBV19 and TRBJ2-1, is DGGITQSPKYLFRKEGQNVTLSCEQNLNHDAMYWYRQDPGQGLRLIYYSQIVNDFQKGDIAEGYSVSREKKESFPLTVTSAQKNPTAFYLCASTTGTRGSYNEQFFGPGTRLTVL.

CDR3 protein: CASKPTGSGNTIYF. CDR3 nucleotides: TGTGCCAGCAAGCCGACAGGGTCGGGAAACACCATATATTTT. The rearrangement links TRBV2 to TRBJ1-3, with 7 nucleotides matching TRBD1. This CDR3 is built from 14 residues. Trimming cost V 7 bases and J 4 bases; bases outside gene matches: 7. Germline CDR1 SNHLY, CDR2 FYNNEI. Full variable domain (missing parts from reference TRBV2 and TRBJ1-3): EPEVTQTPSHQVTQMGQEVILRCVPISNHLYFYWYRQILGQKVEFLVSFYNNEISEKSEIFDDQFSVERPDGSNFTLKIRSTKLEDSAMYFCASKPTGSGNTIYFGEGSWLTVV.

The chain combines TRBV11-2 with TRBJ2-2, with TRBD2 matching 9 bases. CDR1 and CDR2 from the germline V gene are SGHAT and FQNNGV. J was trimmed by 6 bases and V by 2 bases; bases with no gene match: 4. The CDR3 contains 15 residues. In DNA, the CDR3 is TGTGCCAGCAGCTTAAACTTAGCGGGGGCCGGGGAGCTGTTTTTT. It codes for CASSLNLAGAGELFF.

The chain combines TRBV4-3 with TRBJ2-1; 11 positions match TRBD1. Trimming took 3 bases from V and 8 from J; bases not matched to a gene: 3. CDR1 is LGHNA and CDR2 is YSLEER in the germline V gene. This CDR3 has 14 amino acids. The CDR3 region is CASSQGDRGYEQFF. CDR3 DNA: TGCGCCAGCAGCCAGGGGGACAGGGGGTATGAGCAGTTCTTC.

This chain links TRBV11-3 with TRBJ1-1, with 7 bases matching TRBD1. The germline V gene has CDR1 SGHNT and CDR2 YENEEA. The CDR3 has 15 residues. The ends lost 3 bases at V and 1 base at J; junction bases unmatched: 5. The CDR3 region has the DNA TGTGCCAGCAGCTTCAGGGGGGCAGCGAACACTGAAGCTTTCTTT. Translating gives CASSFRGAANTEAFF.

The rearrangement joins TRBV6-5 to TRBJ2-7, with 10 bases lining up with TRBD1. CDR1 is MNHEY, CDR2 SVGAGI, per germline. This CDR3 spans 14 amino acids. With V trimmed by 5 bases and J by 2 bases, 3 bases remained unmatched. The CDR3 region has the DNA TGTGCCAGCAGTAGGGACAGGGGAACCTACGAGCAGTACTTC. Its protein product is CASSRDRGTYEQYF.

This chain joins TRBV4-1 and TRBJ1-1; TRBD1 agrees at 10 bases. CDR3 size: 18 residues. V shed 4 bases and J 2 bases; nucleotides not matched to a gene: 13. CDR1 MGHRA and CDR2 YSYEKL come from the germline V gene. The CDR3 nucleotides read TGCGCCAGCAGCCTGGGGGTGACAGGGGGCTTTATTAACACTGAAGCTTTCTTT. Translated, it gives CASSLGVTGGFINTEAFF.

The V call is TRBV7-6, the J call TRBJ2-7; 9 bases map to TRBD1. Germline V CDR1 and CDR2: SGHVS, FNYEAQ. J was trimmed by 6 bases and V by 1 base; bases with no gene match: 7. The CDR3 is 15 amino acids. Here the CDR3 DNA reads TGTGCCAGCAGCTTAGGGCGGGACAGGGTAGGCGAGCAGTACTTC. Translation: CASSLGRDRVGEQYF.

This rearrangement joins TRBV3-1 (or the pseudogene TRBV3-2) to TRBJ2-3; 9 nucleotides align to TRBD2. V gave up 2 bases and J gave up 4 bases; unmatched junction bases: 7. Germline lookup yields CDR1 LGHDT and CDR2 YNNKEL (reference sequence). The CDR3 consists of 16 residues. This chain's CDR3 is CASSQWFQRGADTQYF. The DNA for the CDR3 is TGTGCCAGCAGCCAATGGTTCCAGCGGGGGGCAGATACGCAGTATTTT.

For this clone: Lacking the conserved final phenylalanine or tryptophan, this CDR3 likely reflects a read error. The DNA is left out, because the CDR3 cannot be placed on it with certainty; the CDR3 is given as TCRdb lists it. V is TRBV29-1 and J is TRBJ1-2; the D segment call TRBD1 is taken from the table without a DNA check. Germline V lookup: CDR1 SQVTM, CDR2 ANQGSEA. The CDR3 has 12 residues if both end residues are counted. CDR3 region: CSVASGTGGALV.

The rearrangement uses TRBV4-3 and TRBJ1-1, with D tentatively TRBD1 (6 bases). CDR3 size: 13 residues. Germline V CDR1 and CDR2: LGHNA, YSLEER. V was shortened by 4 bases and J by 5 bases, with 11 bases between the two germline ends. The CDR3 protein is CASSRTERTEAFF. The CDR3 nucleotides read TGCGCCAGCAGCCGGACAGAGAGGACTGAAGCTTTCTTT.

The rearrangement links TRBV14 to TRBJ1-2, with TRBD1 identical over 10 bases. The germline V gene encodes CDR1 SGHDN and CDR2 FVKESK. The ends lost 4 bases at V and 4 bases at J; junction bases unmatched: 6. The CDR3 totals 15 residues. This chain's CDR3 is CASSPGQGGLYGYTF. CDR3 DNA: TGTGCCAGCAGCCCCGGACAGGGGGGTCTCTATGGCTACACCTTC.

V usage is TRBV12-3 or TRBV12-4 and J usage is TRBJ1-2, with D maybe TRBD1 (6 bases). V lost 4 bases to trimming and J lost 8 bases, with 14 bases between them. This CDR3 has 13 residues. CDR3 residues: CASSYRVTKGYTF. CDR3 sequence (DNA): TGTGCCAGCAGTTACAGGGTAACGAAGGGCTACACCTTC.

The gene calls are TRBV6-5 and TRBJ1-5, with a tentative D call TRBD1 (5 bases). CDR3 size: 14 residues. V was shortened by 0 bases and J by 2 bases, with 5 bases between the two germline ends. The germline V gene encodes CDR1 MNHEY and CDR2 SVGAGI. The CDR3 spells CASSYSQGNQPQHF. CDR3 in DNA: TGTGCCAGCAGTTACTCACAGGGCAATCAGCCCCAGCATTTT.

The chain uses TRBV6-1 and TRBJ1-6; no definite D call. The CDR3 is made up of 15 amino acids. V lost 2 bases and J 4 bases, leaving 9 bases between the germline ends. From germline, CDR1 is MNHNS and CDR2 SASEGT. The CDR3 sequence is CASSEIGSYNSPLHF. DNA of the CDR3: TGTGCCAGCAGTGAAATAGGGAGTTATAATTCACCCCTCCACTTT.

This sequence joins TRBV5-6 and TRBJ2-5; maybe TRBD2 (7 bases). The CDR3 has 14 residues. The germline V gene encodes CDR1 SGHDT and CDR2 YYEEEE. V was cut by 4 bases and J by 5 bases, with 15 bases left in between. The CDR3 sequence is CASSGGGRWETQYF. CDR3 bases: TGTGCCAGCAGCGGGGGCGGGAGATGGGAGACCCAGTACTTC.

This clone has just a few counts. The chain uses TRBV4-1 and TRBJ1-6, with D tentatively TRBD1 (6 bases). Looked up from germline, CDR1 is MGHRA and CDR2 is YSYEKL. With 0 bases removed from V and 9 bases from J, the gap between germline ends came to 12 bases. There are 15 residues in the CDR3. The CDR3: CASSQDRDKTSPLHF. CDR3 nucleotides: TGCGCCAGCAGCCAAGACAGGGACAAGACTTCACCCCTCCACTTT.

This clone was found a few times. V is TRBV6-5 and J is TRBJ1-2, with 10 bases identical to TRBD1. Germline V CDR1 and CDR2: MNHEY, SVGAGI. Trimming removed 5 bases from V and 4 bases from J; junction bases left unmatched: 7. CDR3 length: 15 residues. CDR3 in amino acids: CASSPTGTGVYGYTF. The CDR3 DNA reads TGTGCCAGCAGTCCCACCGGGACAGGGGTCTATGGCTACACCTTC.

The chain is built from TRBV30 and TRBJ1-1; 7 nucleotides line up with TRBD1. Germline V gene data show CDR1 as GTSNPN and CDR2 as SVGIG (reference sequence). V was pared by 3 bases and J by 1 base, with 5 bases of the junction left unmatched. This CDR3 region has 14 residues. Here the CDR3 reads CAWRNRGWNTEAFF. The CDR3 DNA reads as TGTGCCTGGAGAAACAGGGGATGGAACACTGAAGCTTTCTTT.

The rearrangement uses TRBV29-1 and TRBJ1-4; TRBD1 aligns across 10 bases. V lost 8 bases to trimming and J lost 8 bases; unmatched junction nucleotides: 5. Germline assignment: CDR1 SQVTM and CDR2 ANQGSEA. The CDR3 covers 12 residues. The CDR3 nucleotides are TGCAGCCCCGACAGGGGGCAAGAAAAACTGTTTTTT. This gives the protein CSPDRGQEKLFF.

V gene TRBV27 combines with J gene TRBJ2-7, with 12 nucleotides matching TRBD2. This CDR3 has 17 amino acids. Trimming cost V 2 bases and J 4 bases; bases outside gene matches: 9. CDR1 and CDR2 from the germline V gene are MNHEY and SMNVEV (reference sequence). The CDR3 DNA follows: TGTGCCAGCAGTTTAAAGGGCCTAGCGGGGGGGTTTTACGAGCAGTACTTC. Residues: CASSLKGLAGGFYEQYF.

V usage is TRBV6-6 and J usage is TRBJ2-5; possible D gene TRBD2, 6 bases. The germline CDR1 and CDR2 sequences are MNHNY and SVGAGI (reference sequence). Between the trimmed V and J ends, which lost 4 bases and 2 bases, there was a span of 8 bases. The CDR3 totals 13 residues. The CDR3 region has the DNA TGTGCCAGCAGTTCACTAGCACAAGAGACCCAGTACTTC. This translates into CASSSLAQETQYF.